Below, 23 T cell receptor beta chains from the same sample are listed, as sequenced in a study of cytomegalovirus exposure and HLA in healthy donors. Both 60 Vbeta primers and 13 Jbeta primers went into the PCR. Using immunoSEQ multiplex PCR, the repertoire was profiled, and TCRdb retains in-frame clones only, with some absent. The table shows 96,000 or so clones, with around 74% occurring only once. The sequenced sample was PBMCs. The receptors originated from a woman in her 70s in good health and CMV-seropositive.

The CDR3 spells CAIFGQGRNRSGNTIYF. For the CDR3, the DNA is TGTGCCATCTTTGGACAGGGAAGGAATCGTTCTGGAAACACCATATATTTT. V usage is TRBV10-3 and J usage is TRBJ1-3, with 8 nucleotides matching TRBD1. CDR1 ENHRY and CDR2 SYGVKD come from the germline V gene. The CDR3 extends over 17 amino acids. With 8 bases clipped from V and 1 base from J, the junction kept 13 bases outside the gene matches.

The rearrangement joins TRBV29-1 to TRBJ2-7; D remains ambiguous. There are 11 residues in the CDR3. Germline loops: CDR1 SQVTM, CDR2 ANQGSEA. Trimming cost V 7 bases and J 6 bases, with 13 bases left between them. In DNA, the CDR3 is TGCAGCGCCTTACAGCACTCCGAGCAGTACTTC. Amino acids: CSALQHSEQYF.

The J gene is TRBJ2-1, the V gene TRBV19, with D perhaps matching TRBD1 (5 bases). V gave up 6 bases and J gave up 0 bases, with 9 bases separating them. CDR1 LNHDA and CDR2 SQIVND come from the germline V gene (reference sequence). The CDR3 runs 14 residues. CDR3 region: CASRDKGSYNEQFF. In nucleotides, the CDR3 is TGTGCCAGTAGGGACAAAGGCTCCTACAATGAGCAGTTCTTC.

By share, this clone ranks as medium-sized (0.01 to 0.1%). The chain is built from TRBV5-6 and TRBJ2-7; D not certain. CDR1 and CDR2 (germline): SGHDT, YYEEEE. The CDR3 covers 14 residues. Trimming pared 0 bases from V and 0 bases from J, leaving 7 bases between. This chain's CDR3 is CASSLGRTSYEQYF. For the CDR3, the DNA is TGTGCCAGCAGCTTGGGCAGAACCTCCTACGAGCAGTACTTC.

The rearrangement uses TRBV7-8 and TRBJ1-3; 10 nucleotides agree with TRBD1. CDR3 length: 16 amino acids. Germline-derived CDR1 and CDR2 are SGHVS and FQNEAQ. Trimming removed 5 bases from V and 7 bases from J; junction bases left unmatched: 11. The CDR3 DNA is TGTGCCAGCAGCACCCCCCGGACAGGGGGTGGGAACACCATATATTTT. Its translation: CASSTPRTGGGNTIYF.

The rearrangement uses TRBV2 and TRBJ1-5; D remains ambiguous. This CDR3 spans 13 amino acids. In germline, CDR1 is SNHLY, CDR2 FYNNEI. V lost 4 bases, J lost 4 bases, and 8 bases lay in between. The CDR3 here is CASSVSSNQPQHF. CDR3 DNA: TGTGCCAGCAGTGTATCCAGTAATCAGCCCCAGCATTTT.

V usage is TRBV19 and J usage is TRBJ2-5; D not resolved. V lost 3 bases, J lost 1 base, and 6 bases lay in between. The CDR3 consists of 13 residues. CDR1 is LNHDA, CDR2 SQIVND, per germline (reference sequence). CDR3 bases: TGTGCCAGTAGTATGAGTCTCCAAGAGACCCAGTACTTC. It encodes CASSMSLQETQYF. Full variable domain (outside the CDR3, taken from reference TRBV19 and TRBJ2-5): DGGITQSPKYLFRKEGQNVTLSCEQNLNHDAMYWYRQDPGQGLRLIYYSQIVNDFQKGDIAEGYSVSREKKESFPLTVTSAQKNPTAFYLCASSMSLQETQYFGPGTRLLVL.

CDR3 residues: CASSDGGVLTKNIQYF. The DNA for the CDR3 is TGCGCCAGCAGTGACGGAGGGGTCCTGACCAAAAACATTCAGTACTTC. This sequence joins TRBV10-1 and TRBJ2-4; D may be TRBD2 (6 bases). In germline, CDR1 is WNHNN, CDR2 SYGVQD (reference sequence). The V end was cut by 3 bases, the J end by 2 bases, with 14 bases between. The CDR3 has 16 residues.

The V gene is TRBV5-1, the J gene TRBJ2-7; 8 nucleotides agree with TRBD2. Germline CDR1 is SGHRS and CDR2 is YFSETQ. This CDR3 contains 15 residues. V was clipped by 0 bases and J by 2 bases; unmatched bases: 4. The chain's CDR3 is CASSLGSGTTYEQYF. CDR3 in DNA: TGCGCCAGCAGCTTGGGTAGCGGGACTACCTACGAGCAGTACTTC.

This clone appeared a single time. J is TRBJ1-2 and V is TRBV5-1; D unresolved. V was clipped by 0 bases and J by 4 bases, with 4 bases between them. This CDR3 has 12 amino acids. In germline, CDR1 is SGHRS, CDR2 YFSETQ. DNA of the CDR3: TGCGCCAGCAGCTTGGGAGGCTATGGCTACACCTTC. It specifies CASSLGGYGYTF.

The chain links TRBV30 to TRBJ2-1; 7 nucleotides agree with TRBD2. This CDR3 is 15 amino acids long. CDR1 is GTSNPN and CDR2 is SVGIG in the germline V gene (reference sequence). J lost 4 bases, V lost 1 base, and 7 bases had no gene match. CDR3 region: CAWSGVGGIYNEQFF. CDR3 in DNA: TGTGCCTGGAGTGGCGTGGGAGGGATATACAATGAGCAGTTCTTC. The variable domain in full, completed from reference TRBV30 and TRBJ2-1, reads SQTIHQWPATLVQPVGSPLSLECTVEGTSNPNLYWYRQAAGRGLQLLFYSVGIGQISSEVPQNLSASRPQDRQFILSSKKLLLSDSGFYLCAWSGVGGIYNEQFFGPGTRLTVL.

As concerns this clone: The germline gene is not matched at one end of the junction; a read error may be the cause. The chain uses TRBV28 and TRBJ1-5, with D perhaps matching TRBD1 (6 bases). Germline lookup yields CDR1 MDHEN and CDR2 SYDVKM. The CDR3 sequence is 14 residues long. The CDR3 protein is CASSFLDSSQPQHF. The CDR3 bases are TGTGCCAGCAGTTTCTTGGACAGCAGTCAGCCCCAGCATTTT. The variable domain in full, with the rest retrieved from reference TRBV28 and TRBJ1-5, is DVKVTQSSRYLVKRTGEKVFLECVQDMDHENMFWYRQDPGLGLRLIYFSYDVKMKEKGDIPEGYSVSREKKERFSLILESASTNQTSMYLCASSFLDSSQPQHFGDGTRLSIL.

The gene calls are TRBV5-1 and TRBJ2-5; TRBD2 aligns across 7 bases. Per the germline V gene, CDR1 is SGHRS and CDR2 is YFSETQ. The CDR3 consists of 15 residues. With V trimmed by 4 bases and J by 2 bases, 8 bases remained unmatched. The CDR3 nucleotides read TGCGCCAGCAGCAAGGGGCCGGGACTACAAGAGACCCAGTACTTC. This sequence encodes CASSKGPGLQETQYF.

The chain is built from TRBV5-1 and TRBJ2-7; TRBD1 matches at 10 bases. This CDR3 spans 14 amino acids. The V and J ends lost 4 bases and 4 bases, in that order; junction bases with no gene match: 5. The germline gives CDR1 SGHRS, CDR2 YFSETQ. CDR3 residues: CASSPRTGGYEQYF. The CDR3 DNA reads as TGCGCCAGCAGCCCTAGGACAGGGGGGTACGAGCAGTACTTC.

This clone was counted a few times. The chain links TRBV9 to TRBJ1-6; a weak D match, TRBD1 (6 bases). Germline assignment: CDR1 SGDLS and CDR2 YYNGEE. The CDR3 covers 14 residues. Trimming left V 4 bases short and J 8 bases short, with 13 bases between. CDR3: CASSSRGADSPLHF. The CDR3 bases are TGTGCCAGCAGCTCCCGGGGGGCAGATTCACCCCTCCACTTT.

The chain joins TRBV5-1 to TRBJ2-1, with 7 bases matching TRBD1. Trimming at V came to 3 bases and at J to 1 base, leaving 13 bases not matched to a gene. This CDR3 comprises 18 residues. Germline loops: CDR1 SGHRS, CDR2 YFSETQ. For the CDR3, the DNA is TGCGCCAGCAGCTATATTCCCGGCCCGGGACAGTCCTACAATGAGCAGTTCTTC. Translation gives CASSYIPGPGQSYNEQFF.

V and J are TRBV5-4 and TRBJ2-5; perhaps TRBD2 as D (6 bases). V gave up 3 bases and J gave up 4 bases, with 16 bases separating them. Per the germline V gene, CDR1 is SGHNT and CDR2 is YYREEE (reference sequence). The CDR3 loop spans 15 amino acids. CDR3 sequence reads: CASSSALGAGETQYF. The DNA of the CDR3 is TGTGCCAGCAGCTCGGCACTGGGAGCGGGAGAGACCCAGTACTTC.

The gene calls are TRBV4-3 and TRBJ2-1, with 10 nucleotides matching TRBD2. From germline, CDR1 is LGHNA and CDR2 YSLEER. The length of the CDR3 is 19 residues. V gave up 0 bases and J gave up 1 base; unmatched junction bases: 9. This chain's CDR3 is CASSQDYSSGGWSYNEQFF. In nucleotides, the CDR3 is TGCGCCAGCAGCCAAGATTATTCTAGCGGGGGTTGGTCCTACAATGAGCAGTTCTTC.

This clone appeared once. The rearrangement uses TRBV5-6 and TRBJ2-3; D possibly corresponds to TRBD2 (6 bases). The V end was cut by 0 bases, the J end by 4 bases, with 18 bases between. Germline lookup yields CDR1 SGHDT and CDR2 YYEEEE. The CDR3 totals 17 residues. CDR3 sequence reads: CASSLGEGPPSADTQYF. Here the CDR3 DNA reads TGTGCCAGCAGCTTGGGGGAAGGACCGCCTAGCGCAGATACGCAGTATTTT.

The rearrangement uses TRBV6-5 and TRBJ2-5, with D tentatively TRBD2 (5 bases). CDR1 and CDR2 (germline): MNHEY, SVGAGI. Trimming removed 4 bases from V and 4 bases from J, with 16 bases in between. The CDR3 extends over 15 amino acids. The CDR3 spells CASSSGRLALETQYF. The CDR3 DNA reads TGTGCCAGCAGTTCCGGACGGCTAGCCCTAGAGACCCAGTACTTC.

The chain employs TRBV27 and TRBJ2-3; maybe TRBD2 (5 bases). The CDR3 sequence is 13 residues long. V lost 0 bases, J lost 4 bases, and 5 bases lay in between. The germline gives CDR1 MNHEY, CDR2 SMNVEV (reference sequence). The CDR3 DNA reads TGTGCCAGCAGTTTATCACTAGCAGATACGCAGTATTTT. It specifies CASSLSLADTQYF.

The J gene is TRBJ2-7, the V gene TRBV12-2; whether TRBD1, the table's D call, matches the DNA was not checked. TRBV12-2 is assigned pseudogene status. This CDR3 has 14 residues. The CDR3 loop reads CASRLLGRGDEQYF. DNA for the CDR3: TGTGCAAGTCGCTTATTAGGCAGGGGCGACGAGCAGTACTTC.

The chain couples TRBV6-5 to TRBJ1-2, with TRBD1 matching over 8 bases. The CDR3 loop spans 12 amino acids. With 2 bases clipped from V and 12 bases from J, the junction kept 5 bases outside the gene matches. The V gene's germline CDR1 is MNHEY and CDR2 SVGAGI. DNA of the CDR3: TGTGCCAGCAGTTACACGGGACAGGCCAACACCTTC. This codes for CASSYTGQANTF.